The 22 T cell receptor beta chains listed next were all sequenced from one sample in a study of identical twins. TCRdb processed the 5' RACE reads anew with MiXCR; each CDR3 protein has one entry. The sample yields around 470,000 distinct CDR3 sequences, 14% seen once. These data also formed part of another study, on yellow fever vaccine responses in identical twins.

Sequenced sample: CD4+ T cells sorted from blood. These receptors all come from a woman between 18 and 30 years old in good health.

V usage is TRBV2 and J usage is TRBJ2-4; no reliable D call. The CDR3 loop spans 13 amino acids. Germline V gene lookup returns CDR1 SNHLY and CDR2 FYNNEI. The V end was cut by 6 bases, the J end by 0 bases, with 6 bases between. The CDR3, as DNA: TGTGCCAGCAGGGTTCTAGCCAAAAACATTCAGTACTTC. This translates into CASRVLAKNIQYF.

Ten or more counts support this clonotype. The V gene is TRBV12-3 or TRBV12-4, the J gene TRBJ2-3, with TRBD1 matching over 7 bases. The CDR3 runs 13 residues. Losses at the gene ends were 6 bases for V and 5 bases for J; bases not matched to a gene: 5. The CDR3 region has the DNA TGTGCCAGCAGCTGGGGGACAGTAGATACGCAGTATTTT. Translation: CASSWGTVDTQYF.

This clonotype was picked up many times. The chain has TRBV29-1 and TRBJ2-5; D is undetermined. The CDR3 length is 15 residues. From germline, CDR1 is SQVTM and CDR2 ANQGSEA. The V end was cut by 4 bases, the J end by 2 bases, with 17 bases between. The CDR3 bases are TGCAGCGTTGTTGTCTACTACCCCATGCAAGAGACCCAGTACTTC. Its protein is CSVVVYYPMQETQYF. The entire variable domain, with the rest obtained from reference TRBV29-1 and TRBJ2-5, is as follows: SAVISQKPSRDICQRGTSLTIQCQVDSQVTMMFWYRQQPGQSLTLIATANQGSEATYESGFVIDKFPISRPNLTFSTLTVSNMSPEDSSIYLCSVVVYYPMQETQYFGPGTRLLVL.

This clonotype has only a few counts. The chain employs TRBV3-1 and TRBJ2-3, with TRBD2 matching 10 bases. V lost 3 bases and J lost 5; bases outside the gene matches: 11. Germline V gene lookup returns CDR1 LGHDT and CDR2 YNNKEL (reference sequence). The CDR3 consists of 17 residues. The CDR3 spells CASSQGTGTSVRDTQYF. CDR3 DNA: TGTGCCAGCAGCCAGGGTACCGGGACTAGCGTCAGAGATACGCAGTATTTT.

This clonotype was found many times. At one end the junction does not follow the germline gene, possibly because of a read error. The gene calls are TRBV27 and TRBJ2-2; D might be TRBD2 (5 bases). CDR3 length: 13 amino acids. Germline-derived CDR1 and CDR2 are MNHEY and SMNVEV (reference sequence). CDR3 DNA: TGTGCCAGCAGTACCTTTAACACCGGGGAGCTTTTTTTT. Protein: CASSTFNTGELFF.

This clonotype appeared a few times. CDR3 DNA sequence: TGCGCCAGCAGCCAGGACCTCTATACCGAGCAGTACTTC. It specifies CASSQDLYTEQYF. The chain uses TRBV4-3 and TRBJ2-7, with D unresolved. CDR3 length equals 13 residues. Trimming shortened V by 3 bases and J by 6 bases, and 12 bases separated the two germline ends. Germline CDR1 is LGHNA and CDR2 is YSLEER.

V is TRBV7-9 and J is TRBJ2-3, with TRBD2 matching over 8 bases. The CDR3 has 17 residues. From germline, CDR1 is SEHNR and CDR2 FQNEAQ (reference sequence). Trimming took 2 bases from V and 0 from J; bases not matched to a gene: 7. The CDR3 protein is CASSLRLASGSTDTQYF. The CDR3 nucleotides are TGTGCCAGCAGCTTAAGGTTGGCTAGCGGGAGCACAGATACGCAGTATTTT.

The DNA for the CDR3 is TGTGCCAGCAGCTTCTGGGACAGAGTGAACTATGGCTACACCTTC. Protein: CASSFWDRVNYGYTF. V usage is TRBV5-5 and J usage is TRBJ1-2; 7 positions match TRBD1. The CDR3 length is 15 residues. The germline V gene has CDR1 SGHKS and CDR2 YYEKEE (reference sequence). Trimming took 2 bases from V and 2 from J; bases not matched to a gene: 6. The full variable domain, its missing parts supplied by reference TRBV5-5 and TRBJ1-2, is DAGVTQSPTHLIKTRGQQVTLRCSPISGHKSVSWYQQVLGQGPQFIFQYYEKEERGRGNFPDRFSARQFPNYSSELNVNALLLGDSALYLCASSFWDRVNYGYTFGSGTRLTVV.

The V and J genes are TRBV14 and TRBJ2-1, with 9 nucleotides matching TRBD2. CDR3 length equals 17 residues. The junction had 5 bases not matched to a gene; V was cut back by 1 base and J by 1 base. CDR1 is SGHDN and CDR2 is FVKESK in the germline V gene. This CDR3 is CASSQGERGASYNEQFF. In nucleotides, the CDR3 is TGTGCCAGCAGCCAAGGCGAGCGGGGGGCTTCCTACAATGAGCAGTTCTTC.

The rearrangement uses TRBV9 and TRBJ2-5, with no clear D. The CDR3 runs 13 residues. Germline CDR1 is SGDLS and CDR2 is YYNGEE. V lost 0 bases and J lost 2, with 5 bases in between. CDR3 nucleotides: TGTGCCAGCAGCGTAGGCCTGCAAGAGACCCAGTACTTC. Its translation: CASSVGLQETQYF.

This chain uses TRBV4-3 with TRBJ2-3; 11 bases are shared with TRBD2. Trimming removed 4 bases from V and 5 bases from J; junction bases left unmatched: 8. Germline-derived CDR1 and CDR2 are LGHNA and YSLEER. CDR3 length: 16 residues. The CDR3, as DNA: TGCGCCAGCAGCCTAGCGGGAGGGGGCACAAAAGATACGCAGTATTTT. It translates to CASSLAGGGTKDTQYF.

The chain joins TRBV4-1 to TRBJ2-3; the match to TRBD2 covers 12 bases. V shed 0 bases and J 7 bases; nucleotides not matched to a gene: 8. Germline CDR1 and CDR2: MGHRA and YSYEKL. This CDR3 has 17 amino acids. CDR3 DNA: TGCGCCAGCAGCCAAGAGTTGGGACTAGCGGGTCGCAATACGCAGTATTTT. Translating gives CASSQELGLAGRNTQYF.

This clonotype has only a few counts. V usage is TRBV7-2 and J usage is TRBJ2-2, with 8 bases that match TRBD1. The V gene's germline CDR1 is SGHTA and CDR2 FQGNSA. Trimming cost V 1 base and J 3 bases; bases outside gene matches: 4. The CDR3 is 16 residues long. CDR3 nucleotides: TGTGCCAGCAGCTTAGATTCGACAGGGGACACCGGGGAGCTGTTTTTT. It codes for CASSLDSTGDTGELFF.

This clonotype came up a few times. The chain links TRBV20-1 to TRBJ2-2; 9 bases are shared with TRBD1. Germline V lookup: CDR1 DFQATT, CDR2 SNEGSKA (reference sequence). The J segment lost 0 bases and the V segment lost 3 bases, leaving 5 bases of the junction unmatched. The CDR3 has 16 residues. The CDR3 DNA sequence: TGCAGTGCTAGGAGCCACAGGGGGCCGAACACCGGGGAGCTGTTTTTT. This codes for CSARSHRGPNTGELFF.

The table lists this clonotype with many counts. The chain links TRBV29-1 to TRBJ2-5; 10 nucleotides match TRBD1. Per germline, CDR1 SQVTM and CDR2 ANQGSEA. Germline trimming cut 7 bases from V and 2 bases from J; bases unmatched to any gene: 10. The CDR3 is 15 amino acids. The CDR3 spells CSGGTGVVNQETQYF. The DNA of the CDR3 is TGCAGCGGTGGGACAGGGGTCGTCAATCAAGAGACCCAGTACTTC.

This clonotype was observed a single time. The chain is built from TRBV28 and TRBJ2-3, with TRBD2 matching 7 bases. V lost 1 base to trimming and J lost 1 base; unmatched junction nucleotides: 2. This CDR3 comprises 15 residues. CDR1 is MDHEN, CDR2 SYDVKM, per germline. The DNA of the CDR3 is TGTGCCAGCAGTTTATTGGGAGGGGGCACAGATACGCAGTATTTT. It codes for CASSLLGGGTDTQYF.

The V gene is TRBV29-1, the J gene TRBJ2-1; D not certain. The germline V gene encodes CDR1 SQVTM and CDR2 ANQGSEA. The V end lost 2 bases, the J end lost 7 bases, and 6 bases lay between the germline ends. This CDR3 contains 11 residues. The CDR3 DNA sequence: TGCAGCGTTGAACGGCGGAATGAGCAGTTCTTC. Protein product: CSVERRNEQFF.

This clonotype was found a few times. The chain has TRBV2 and TRBJ2-3, with D unclear. V gave up 4 bases and J gave up 2 bases, with 7 bases separating them. The CDR3 runs to 13 residues. The germline V gene has CDR1 SNHLY and CDR2 FYNNEI. The DNA for the CDR3 is TGTGCCAGCAGTGTTAGGGTCACAGATACGCAGTATTTT. It yields the protein CASSVRVTDTQYF.

This clonotype was found many times. J is TRBJ2-4 and V is TRBV12-3 or TRBV12-4; D call uncertain. V was shortened by 3 bases and J by 0 bases, with 6 bases between the two germline ends. The length of the CDR3 is 14 residues. The CDR3 sequence: CASSFTLAKNIQYF. The CDR3 coding sequence is TGTGCCAGCAGTTTTACTCTAGCCAAAAACATTCAGTACTTC.

The chain joins TRBV5-1 to TRBJ2-7; D could derive from TRBD1 or TRBD2 (5 bases each). Germline CDR1 is SGHRS and CDR2 is YFSETQ. The CDR3 contains 11 residues. V was pared by 4 bases and J by 12 bases, with 14 bases between. CDR3 bases: TGCGCCAGCAGCGGAACACAGGAGGCGTACTTC. As protein: CASSGTQEAYF.

This clonotype was detected many times. The chain employs TRBV10-3 and TRBJ2-5; 8 nucleotides align to TRBD1. The V gene's germline CDR1 is ENHRY and CDR2 SYGVKD. The CDR3 is made up of 14 amino acids. V gave up 6 bases and J gave up 2 bases; unmatched junction bases: 5. The CDR3 loop is CAISLGTGQETQYF. The CDR3, as DNA: TGTGCCATCAGCCTCGGGACAGGACAAGAGACCCAGTACTTC.

The rearrangement joins TRBV7-9 to TRBJ1-5, with 7 bases fitting TRBD1. V shed 5 bases, J shed 2 bases, and the junction held 6 bases outside the gene matches. This CDR3 has 15 residues. Germline CDR1 SEHNR, CDR2 FQNEAQ (reference sequence). CDR3 nucleotides: TGTGCCAGCAGCGCGACAGGGTACGGCAATCAGCCCCAGCATTTT. Its translation is CASSATGYGNQPQHF. The entire variable domain, with the rest obtained from reference TRBV7-9 and TRBJ1-5, is as follows: DTGVSQNPRHKITKRGQNVTFRCDPISEHNRLYWYRQTLGQGPEFLTYFQNEAQLEKSRLLSDRFSAERPKGSFSTLEIQRTEQGDSAMYLCASSATGYGNQPQHFGDGTRLSIL.